One sample yielded the 27 T cell receptor beta chains listed below, sequenced in a study of blood T cell repertoires in COVID-19. TCRdb's table, derived via immunoSEQ multiplex PCR, lists solely in-frame clones and lacks some. The sample records approximately 300,000 clones, around four fifths being singletons. What was sequenced was peripheral blood. The receptors here all came from a woman aged 45-60 years with acute or convalescent COVID-19.

The count of this clone is one. The chain carries TRBV7-2 and TRBJ2-2; D is undetermined. Germline V gene data show CDR1 as SGHTA and CDR2 as FQGNSA. V was pared by 9 bases and J by 4 bases, with 12 bases between. The CDR3 consists of 13 residues. In nucleotides, the CDR3 is TGTGCCAGTCGGCAGGAATTCACCGGGGAGCTGTTTTTT. Translated, it gives CASRQEFTGELFF.

The gene calls are TRBV19 and TRBJ2-1, with D possibly being TRBD2 (6 bases). Trimming left V 3 bases short and J 2 bases short, with 14 bases between. Germline V lookup: CDR1 LNHDA, CDR2 SQIVND (reference sequence). The CDR3 is made up of 16 amino acids. The CDR3 here is CASSIRSGATYNEQFF. The CDR3 DNA reads TGTGCCAGTAGTATTCGGTCGGGAGCGACCTACAATGAGCAGTTCTTC.

The chain recombines TRBV12-1 with TRBJ2-5; the DNA was not used to check the table's D call, TRBD1. TRBV12-1 is a pseudogene locus. The CDR3 runs to 17 residues. CDR3 DNA sequence: TGTGCCAGCAGCTTCCCCCGACAGGGCCTGCTGAATGAGACCCAGTACTTC. This gives the protein CASSFPRQGLLNETQYF.

The chain links TRBV5-4 to TRBJ2-2, with 7 bases matching TRBD2. The CDR3 contains 15 residues. Germline V CDR1 and CDR2: SGHNT, YYREEE (reference sequence). Trimming removed 4 bases from V and 6 bases from J; junction bases left unmatched: 9. The CDR3 DNA is TGTGCCAGCAGCGCCCCGAGGGGAGGGTCCGGGGAGCTGTTTTTT. This encodes CASSAPRGGSGELFF. The full variable domain, its missing parts supplied by reference TRBV5-4 and TRBJ2-2, is ETGVTQSPTHLIKTRGQQVTLRCSSQSGHNTVSWYQQALGQGPQFIFQYYREEENGRGNFPPRFSGLQFPNYSSELNVNALELDDSALYLCASSAPRGGSGELFFGEGSRLTVL.

The rearrangement links TRBV12-5 to TRBJ1-5; the D gene is possibly TRBD1 (6 bases). V was pared by 6 bases and J by 2 bases, with 14 bases between. Per the germline V gene, CDR1 is LGHNT and CDR2 is FRNRAP. The CDR3 spans 15 residues. CDR3 in amino acids: CASGRGTHRNQPQHF. In DNA, the CDR3 is TGTGCTAGTGGCCGAGGGACACACCGCAATCAGCCCCAGCATTTT.

The chain links TRBV10-3 to TRBJ1-2; TRBD1 matches 7 bases. This CDR3 has 14 residues. The V and J ends lost 7 bases and 4 bases, in that order; junction bases with no gene match: 9. Germline lookup yields CDR1 ENHRY and CDR2 SYGVKD. CDR3 coding DNA: TGTGCCATCACTGAACAGGGGCTATCCTATGGCTACACCTTC. Translation gives CAITEQGLSYGYTF.

The V call is TRBV9, the J call TRBJ2-1, with D possibly being TRBD1 (6 bases). V shed 5 bases and J shed 1 base, with 16 bases lying between them. The CDR3 extends over 16 amino acids. Germline CDR1 SGDLS, CDR2 YYNGEE. CDR3 region: CASSPNPQGSYNEQFF. In nucleotides, the CDR3 is TGTGCCAGCAGTCCCAACCCCCAGGGGTCCTACAATGAGCAGTTCTTC.

This clone was seen once. The genes are TRBV2 and TRBJ2-5; possibly TRBD1 for D (5 bases). Germline V gene lookup returns CDR1 SNHLY and CDR2 FYNNEI. V was cut by 8 bases and J by 2 bases, with 12 bases left in between. The CDR3 covers 13 residues. CDR3 sequence: CASGRQSQETQYF. The CDR3 DNA reads as TGTGCCAGCGGCCGACAGTCACAAGAGACCCAGTACTTC.

The gene calls are TRBV6-5 and TRBJ2-6, with 7 bases matching TRBD1. The junction had 2 bases not matched to a gene; V was cut back by 4 bases and J by 2 bases. Germline CDR1 is MNHEY and CDR2 is SVGAGI. The CDR3 is 15 amino acids. CDR3: CASSSQGAGANVLTF. The CDR3 coding sequence is TGTGCCAGCAGTTCGCAGGGGGCTGGGGCCAACGTCCTGACTTTC.

The J gene is TRBJ2-3, the V gene TRBV15, with 12 nucleotides matching TRBD2. V was pared by 3 bases and J by 4 bases, with 8 bases of the junction left unmatched. The CDR3 length is 17 residues. Germline values: CDR1 LNHNV, CDR2 YYDKDF (reference sequence). The CDR3 DNA follows: TGTGCCACCAGCAGTGGGGCGACTAGCGGGAGTTCAGATACGCAGTATTTT. Translating it yields CATSSGATSGSSDTQYF. The variable domain in full, with the rest retrieved from reference TRBV15 and TRBJ2-3, is DAMVIQNPRYQVTQFGKPVTLSCSQTLNHNVMYWYQQKSSQAPKLLFHYYDKDFNNEADTPDNFQSRRPNTSFCFLDIRSPGLGDTAMYLCATSSGATSGSSDTQYFGPGTRLTVL.

The V gene is TRBV20-1, the J gene TRBJ2-5; no reliable D call. Germline V gives CDR1 DFQATT, CDR2 SNEGSKA (reference sequence). The CDR3 runs 10 residues. V was cut by 7 bases and J by 4 bases, with 7 bases left in between. CDR3 nucleotide sequence: TGCAGTGTCTCCCGAGAGACCCAGTACTTC. Residues: CSVSRETQYF.

V gene TRBV6-6 combines with J gene TRBJ2-3; TRBD2 aligns across 11 bases. CDR1 MNHNY and CDR2 SVGAGI come from the germline V gene (reference sequence). CDR3 size: 14 residues. Trimming cost V 2 bases and J 5 bases; bases outside gene matches: 0. The CDR3 nucleotides read TGTGCCAGCAGTTACGGACTAGCGGGAGATACGCAGTATTTT. Protein sequence: CASSYGLAGDTQYF.

J is TRBJ2-5 and V is TRBV7-9, with 8 bases identical to TRBD1. This CDR3 is built from 13 residues. Trimming at V came to 5 bases and at J to 3 bases, leaving 2 bases not matched to a gene. Germline assignment: CDR1 SEHNR and CDR2 FQNEAQ (reference sequence). The CDR3 is CASSLDREETQYF. The CDR3 nucleotides read TGTGCCAGCAGCCTGGACAGGGAAGAGACCCAGTACTTC.

The gene calls are TRBV19 and TRBJ2-3; 9 bases are shared with TRBD1. The CDR3 is 15 residues long. Germline V gene sequence: CDR1 LNHDA, CDR2 SQIVND (reference sequence). After removal of 10 bases from V and 3 bases from J, the junction contained 11 bases not matched to a gene. This chain's CDR3 is CATRRGQGFTDTQYF. As DNA, the CDR3 is TGTGCCACCCGGCGGGGACAGGGCTTTACAGATACGCAGTATTTT.

The V call is TRBV11-2, the J call TRBJ2-3; D gene uncertain. The ends were cut back, 3 bases at V and 3 bases at J, with 13 bases in the middle. The CDR3 length is 15 residues. Germline CDR1 and CDR2: SGHAT and FQNNGV. The CDR3 DNA sequence: TGTGCCAGCAGCTTCCGACTGAGAGGAACAGATACGCAGTATTTT. Translation: CASSFRLRGTDTQYF.

This chain joins TRBV6-2 or TRBV6-3 and TRBJ1-3; no clear D gene. This CDR3 has 17 amino acids. Trimming pared 6 bases from V and 0 bases from J, leaving 18 bases between. Germline CDR1 and CDR2: MNHEY and SVGEGT. The CDR3 protein is CASSLPTEASSGNTIYF. As DNA, the CDR3 is TGTGCCAGCAGCCTCCCGACGGAAGCTAGCTCTGGAAACACCATATATTTT.

This clone occurred a few times. This chain uses TRBV7-8 with TRBJ2-3; 13 nucleotides line up with TRBD2. Germline loops: CDR1 SGHVS, CDR2 FQNEAQ. Losses at the gene ends were 3 bases for V and 4 bases for J; bases not matched to a gene: 4. The CDR3 extends over 16 amino acids. The CDR3 bases are TGTGCCAGCAGCTTTCGGACTAGCGGGAGCCCAGATACGCAGTATTTT. Its translation is CASSFRTSGSPDTQYF.

The rearrangement uses TRBV19 and TRBJ1-5, with TRBD1 identical over 7 bases. V gave up 10 bases and J gave up 0 bases; unmatched junction bases: 12. Germline V gene sequence: CDR1 LNHDA, CDR2 SQIVND (reference sequence). This CDR3 spans 16 amino acids. CDR3 nucleotides: TGTGCCAAGGGACAGCCTAAAGACAATAGCAATCAGCCCCAGCATTTT. It encodes CAKGQPKDNSNQPQHF.

This sequence joins TRBV29-1 and TRBJ2-3, with TRBD2 identical over 13 bases. The V segment lost 7 bases and the J segment 6 bases; nucleotides outside the gene matches: 10. CDR3 length equals 15 residues. Germline loops: CDR1 SQVTM, CDR2 ANQGSEA. The CDR3 DNA reads as TGCAGCGCCCGACAAACTAGCGGGAGGGAGGATACGCAGTATTTT. Protein: CSARQTSGREDTQYF.

The gene calls are TRBV29-1 and TRBJ2-3; D gene ambiguous. Trimming stripped 4 bases from V and 0 bases from J, with 11 bases between. The germline gives CDR1 SQVTM, CDR2 ANQGSEA. The CDR3 consists of 14 residues. CDR3 nucleotide sequence: TGCAGCGTTGTTGGGCAGCTTAGCACAGATACGCAGTATTTT. Its protein is CSVVGQLSTDTQYF.

The V and J genes are TRBV14 and TRBJ2-7; D is uncertain. The CDR3 runs 16 residues. Germline CDR1 is SGHDN and CDR2 is FVKESK. V shed 1 base and J shed 0 bases, with 13 bases lying between them. The CDR3 reads CASSQARGGSSYEQYF. CDR3 DNA: TGTGCCAGCAGCCAAGCGAGAGGCGGCAGCTCCTACGAGCAGTACTTC.

The chain carries TRBV6-2 or TRBV6-3 and TRBJ1-1; D possibly corresponds to TRBD1 (5 bases). From germline, CDR1 is MNHEY and CDR2 SVGEGT. Trimming pared 2 bases from V and 6 bases from J, leaving 13 bases between. The CDR3 is made up of 14 amino acids. In DNA form, the CDR3 reads TGTGCCAGCAGTTACGGGGCCGCCAAATCTGAAGCTTTCTTT. It specifies CASSYGAAKSEAFF.

The chain recombines TRBV6-1 with TRBJ1-5; TRBD1 agrees at 10 bases. The CDR3 consists of 16 residues. V gave up 5 bases and J gave up 0 bases; unmatched junction bases: 4. Germline CDR1 reads MNHNS; CDR2 reads SASEGT. The CDR3 is CASSQGQGDSNQPQHF. The CDR3 bases are TGTGCCAGCAGTCAAGGACAGGGGGATAGCAATCAGCCCCAGCATTTT.

The V and J genes are TRBV3-1 (or the pseudogene TRBV3-2) and TRBJ2-3; D is ambiguous. Trimming stripped 5 bases from V and 0 bases from J, with 9 bases between. The CDR3 totals 14 residues. Germline V CDR1 and CDR2: LGHDT, YNNKEL (reference sequence). The CDR3 protein is CASSGPESTDTQYF. The CDR3 DNA follows: TGTGCCAGCAGCGGGCCCGAGAGCACAGATACGCAGTATTTT.

The chain recombines TRBV6-6 with TRBJ2-7, with 7 nucleotides matching TRBD1. The CDR3 extends over 15 amino acids. The trim removed 2 bases at V and 0 bases at J, leaving 4 bases unmatched. The V gene's germline CDR1 is MNHNY and CDR2 SVGAGI (reference sequence). The CDR3 sequence: CASSYPGQASYEQYF. CDR3 DNA sequence: TGTGCCAGCAGTTACCCTGGACAGGCCTCCTACGAGCAGTACTTC.

The rearrangement joins TRBV27 to TRBJ1-4; D is unresolved. Deletions cut 6 bases from V and 4 bases from J, with 15 bases between. This CDR3 has 15 amino acids. CDR1 and CDR2 from the germline V gene are MNHEY and SMNVEV (reference sequence). The CDR3 DNA reads as TGTGCCAGCAGCCGGGGATCTGCGAGTAATGAAAAACTGTTTTTT. Its protein is CASSRGSASNEKLFF.

This clone occurred a few times. This chain connects TRBV19 to TRBJ1-6; D may be TRBD1 (5 bases). Trimming stripped 6 bases from V and 6 bases from J, with 12 bases between. This CDR3 contains 14 residues. CDR1 and CDR2 (germline): LNHDA, SQIVND (reference sequence). The CDR3 reads CASRRRDGNSPLHF. The DNA for the CDR3 is TGTGCCAGTAGGCGCAGGGATGGTAATTCACCCCTCCACTTT.